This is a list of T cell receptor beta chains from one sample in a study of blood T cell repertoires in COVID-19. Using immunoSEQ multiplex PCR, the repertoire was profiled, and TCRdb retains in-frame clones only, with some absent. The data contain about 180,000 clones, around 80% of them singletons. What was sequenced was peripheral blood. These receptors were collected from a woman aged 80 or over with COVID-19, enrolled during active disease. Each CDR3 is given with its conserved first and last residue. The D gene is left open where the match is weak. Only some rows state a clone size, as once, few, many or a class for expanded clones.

CDR3 DNA: TGCGCCAGCAGCCTGGGCTCTAGTGAGCAGTTCTTC; CDR3 protein: CASSLGSSEQFF; D gene: -; V gene: TRBV5-1; clone size: few; J gene: TRBJ2-1
CDR3 DNA: TGTGCCAGCAGCTTAGGAGGGATTTGGGAGACCCAGTACTTC; CDR3 protein: CASSLGGIWETQYF; D gene: -; V gene: TRBV11-2; clone size: -; J gene: TRBJ2-5
CDR3 DNA: TGTGCCAGCAGTATTGCGGGACTCCCCGCCCGGGAGCAGTTCTTC; CDR3 protein: CASSIAGLPAREQFF; D gene: -; V gene: TRBV28; clone size: -; J gene: TRBJ2-1
CDR3 DNA: TGTGCCGGAAACCAGGGGCAGCAAGAGACCCAGTACTTC; CDR3 protein: CAGNQGQQETQYF; D gene: -; V gene: TRBV2; clone size: -; J gene: TRBJ2-5
CDR3 DNA: TGTGCCAGCAGCCCCCCGATGCAGGGCGGCTATGGCTACACCTTC; CDR3 protein: CASSPPMQGGYGYTF; D gene: -; V gene: TRBV5-4; clone size: -; J gene: TRBJ1-2
CDR3 DNA: TGTGCCAGCAGCTTAGGACTAGCGGGTGTTTACAATGAGCAGTTCTTC; CDR3 protein: CASSLGLAGVYNEQFF; D gene: TRBD2; V gene: TRBV7-2; clone size: -; J gene: TRBJ2-1
CDR3 DNA: TGTGCCAGCAGAAAGGGACAGGGACCTAACTATGGCTACACCTTC; CDR3 protein: CASRKGQGPNYGYTF; D gene: TRBD1; V gene: TRBV28; clone size: -; J gene: TRBJ1-2
CDR3 DNA: TGCAGCGTGACCGTGGCAGGAAGGTACGGCTACACCTTC; CDR3 protein: CSVTVAGRYGYTF; D gene: -; V gene: TRBV29-1; clone size: -; J gene: TRBJ1-2
CDR3 DNA: TGTGCCAGCAGCACCCCACGGGGGACTAGCGGGAGGAAGGGCACAGATACGCAGTATTTT; CDR3 protein: CASSTPRGTSGRKGTDTQYF; D gene: TRBD2; V gene: TRBV7-9; clone size: -; J gene: TRBJ2-3
CDR3 DNA: TGTGCCAGCAGGCGGGGGACTTACACTGAAGCTTTCTTT; CDR3 protein: CASRRGTYTEAFF; D gene: -; V gene: TRBV19; clone size: few; J gene: TRBJ1-1
CDR3 DNA: TGTGCCAGCAGCTTATCTGGGACAGGGGGAAATACGCAGTATTTT; CDR3 protein: CASSLSGTGGNTQYF; D gene: TRBD1; V gene: TRBV7-3; clone size: few; J gene: TRBJ2-3
CDR3 DNA: TGTGCCAGCAGCTTAGCCGGGACTAGGAGCACAGATACGCAGTATTTT; CDR3 protein: CASSLAGTRSTDTQYF; D gene: TRBD2; V gene: TRBV7-2; clone size: -; J gene: TRBJ2-3
CDR3 DNA: TGTGCCAGCAGCCCCTCCGGGTGGGCTAATGAAAAACTGTTTTTT; CDR3 protein: CASSPSGWANEKLFF; D gene: -; V gene: TRBV3-1/TRBV3-2; clone size: -; J gene: TRBJ1-4
CDR3 DNA: TGCGCCAGCAGTCCTATACAGGGGTCTGAAGCTTTCTTT; CDR3 protein: CASSPIQGSEAFF; D gene: TRBD1; V gene: TRBV5-1; clone size: -; J gene: TRBJ1-1
CDR3 DNA: TGTGCCAGCAGTTACCGACAGTTTCAAGCAGGTGGCTACACCTTC; CDR3 protein: CASSYRQFQAGGYTF; D gene: -; V gene: TRBV27; clone size: -; J gene: TRBJ1-2
CDR3 DNA: TGTGCCAGCAGCGGGTCGAGGGATGGCTACACCTTC; CDR3 protein: CASSGSRDGYTF; D gene: -; V gene: TRBV9; clone size: -; J gene: TRBJ1-2